This T cell receptor beta chain derives from a study of cytomegalovirus exposure and HLA in healthy donors. 60 Vbeta and 13 Jbeta primers were used in PCR. Data came from immunoSEQ multiplex PCR; TCRdb stores just in-frame clones and leaves some out. The sample lists under 110,000 clones, about four fifths occurring once. As for this clone: The antigen remains undetermined.

Study results and caveats: CMV serostatus was the sole immune exposure data available. As was reported, the classifier diagnosed cytomegalovirus status with high specificity and sensitivity.

V lost 0 bases and J lost 8, with 24 bases in between. The CDR3 consists of 17 residues. Germline CDR1 and CDR2: SQVTM and ANQGSEA. This cohort consisted of healthy bone marrow donors. Donors were ostensibly healthy at sampling, although undocumented immune exposures were probable. The origin of this receptor is a man aged 50 to 59 in good health and CMV-seronegative. The V and J genes are TRBV29-1 and TRBJ2-3; perhaps TRBD2 as D (7 bases). Specimen: PBMCs. CDR3 loop: CSVEDRRGARFGVTQYF. CDR3 bases: TGCAGCGTTGAAGATCGTCGGGGGGCCAGGTTCGGTGTTACGCAGTATTTT.